One and the same sample provided the 8 T cell receptor beta chains below, sequenced in a study of immune evolution from preneoplasia to lung adenocarcinoma. Sequencing used immunoSEQ multiplex PCR; TCRdb keeps in-frame clones, though not all of them. The sample includes 9,200 or so clones, over 80% of them seen just once. The sequencing sample was made of FFPE minimally invasive lung adenocarcinoma tissue. These receptors all stem from a donor at least 70 years old with lung adenocarcinoma.

This clone was picked up a small number of times. This chain links TRBV4-2 with TRBJ1-5; D not resolved. This CDR3 has 14 amino acids. The germline V gene has CDR1 LGHNA and CDR2 YNFKEQ. Trimming pared 4 bases from V and 4 bases from J, leaving 11 bases between. The CDR3, as DNA: TGTGCCAGCAGCCCCGGGCTACGAAATCAGCCCCAGCATTTT. Residues: CASSPGLRNQPQHF.

This clone was counted only a few times. In DNA form, the CDR3 reads TGTGCCAGCAGTCCCCTCCCGCGGGCAGCCCTTGTAGAAAAACTGTTTTTT. Translation: CASSPLPRAALVEKLFF. V usage is TRBV28 and J usage is TRBJ1-4; unclear D gene. The germline V gene has CDR1 MDHEN and CDR2 SYDVKM. This CDR3 has 17 amino acids. The V gene lost 5 bases and the J gene lost 8 bases, with 24 bases spanning the gap.

V gene TRBV28 combines with J gene TRBJ1-6; D call uncertain. The V end lost 7 bases, the J end lost 9 bases, and 16 bases lay between the germline ends. From germline, CDR1 is MDHEN and CDR2 SYDVKM. The CDR3 length is 14 residues. DNA of the CDR3: TGTGCCAGCACCATAAACGCGGTGGTTTCACCCCTCCACTTT. The encoded protein is CASTINAVVSPLHF.

This rearrangement joins TRBV5-4 to TRBJ2-1, with TRBD2 identical over 14 bases. Trimming at V came to 4 bases and at J to 7 bases, leaving 7 bases not matched to a gene. Germline loops: CDR1 SGHNT, CDR2 YYREEE (reference sequence). CDR3 length: 16 amino acids. CDR3 in DNA: TGTGCCAGCAGCCCCGGGACTAGCGGGAGTTTGAATGAGCAGTTCTTC. Translating it yields CASSPGTSGSLNEQFF.

The chain joins TRBV5-4 to TRBJ1-5; D unresolved. The CDR3 is 14 residues long. The germline V and J ends were trimmed by 0 bases and 2 bases, with 6 bases remaining between them. Germline CDR1 and CDR2: SGHNT and YYREEE (reference sequence). In DNA form, the CDR3 reads TGTGCCAGCAGCTTGGCCGGGGGCAATCAGCCCCAGCATTTT. Protein product: CASSLAGGNQPQHF.

This sequence joins TRBV2 and TRBJ2-3, with D hard to call. The CDR3 runs to 14 residues. V dropped 4 bases and J dropped 0 bases, with 8 bases sitting between them. CDR1 and CDR2 (germline): SNHLY, FYNNEI. CDR3 protein: CASSVTASTDTQYF. DNA of the CDR3: TGTGCCAGCAGTGTGACTGCTAGCACAGATACGCAGTATTTT.

The chain combines TRBV5-1 with TRBJ2-1, with 14 bases fitting TRBD2. V dropped 2 bases and J dropped 8; count of bases not matched to a gene: 9. The germline CDR1 and CDR2 sequences are SGHRS and YFSETQ. CDR3 length: 17 residues. This CDR3 is CASSLNTGLAGEDEQFF. CDR3 bases: TGCGCCAGCAGCTTAAACACGGGACTAGCGGGAGAAGATGAGCAGTTCTTC.

This clone was seen only a few times. The rearrangement joins TRBV28 to TRBJ1-5; TRBD1 might be the D (6 bases). Between the trimmed V and J ends, which lost 6 bases and 7 bases, there was a span of 13 bases. CDR1 is MDHEN, CDR2 SYDVKM, per germline. The CDR3 consists of 13 residues. This CDR3 is CASSHRVQQPQHF. In DNA, the CDR3 is TGTGCCAGCAGCCACAGGGTACAACAGCCCCAGCATTTT.